This T cell receptor beta chain was sequenced for a study of T cells in Graves' hyperthyroidism and ophthalmopathy. Germline V CDR1 and CDR2: MNHEY, SVGAGI. The CDR3 sequence is 12 residues long. V was pared by 0 bases and J by 7 bases, with 3 bases between. This clonotype was counted many times. Amplified regions were TCR beta CDR3 sequences from RNA transcripts. The TCR CDR3 was amplified in a first-round RT-PCR using the HTBI primer set. TCRdb recomputed calls from the multiplex PCR reads with MiXCR, one row per CDR3 protein. In the table there are approximately 400,000 distinct CDR3 sequences, roughly 14% of which are singletons.

Sequencing input: blood. The rearrangement uses TRBV6-5 and TRBJ2-2, with D unclear. The TCR was taken from a woman aged 25-40 years with Graves' ophthalmopathy. The CDR3 DNA reads as TGTGCCAGCAGTTACTCGAACGGGGAGCTGTTTTTT. Its translation: CASSYSNGELFF.